This paragraph reports one T cell receptor (beta chain). These data originate in a study of T cell changes during pregnancy in multiple sclerosis. V shed 7 bases and J 5 bases; nucleotides not matched to a gene: 14. Germline V gene data show CDR1 as SQVTM and CDR2 as ANQGSEA. The CDR3 length is 17 residues. TCRdb's table, derived via immunoSEQ multiplex PCR, lists solely in-frame clones and lacks some. This table has approximately 65,000 clones, around 96% appearing once. The sequences come from CD8+ T cells from peripheral blood mononuclear cells, collected after pregnancy. This receptor was identified in a female donor with multiple sclerosis, enrolled in a pregnancy study. The chain links TRBV29-1 to TRBJ2-3, with 14 bases matching TRBD2. In nucleotides, the CDR3 is TGCAGCGCCAGACTAGCGGGAGGGCCGAGGATCATAGATACGCAGTATTTT. Residues: CSARLAGGPRIIDTQYF.